A single sample gave rise to the 29 T cell receptor beta chains below, sequenced in a study of T cell responses to AZD1222 COVID-19 vaccine. Generated by immunoSEQ multiplex PCR, the TCRdb table keeps only in-frame clones and is missing some. Seen here are 90,000 to 150,000 clones, around 90% observed once, and the top ten hold more than 3.5%. This specimen consisted of peripheral blood, obtained 28 days after the second dose of the MenACWY control vaccine. The receptors were gathered from an adult who received the MenACWY meningococcal vaccine as a control.

This sequence joins TRBV2 and TRBJ2-5; 7 positions agree with TRBD1. The CDR3 has 15 amino acids. V dropped 4 bases and J dropped 4; count of bases not matched to a gene: 9. Per the germline V gene, CDR1 is SNHLY and CDR2 is FYNNEI. CDR3 loop: CASSATGWIAETQYF. As DNA, the CDR3 is TGTGCCAGCAGTGCGACAGGGTGGATCGCAGAGACCCAGTACTTC.

This sequence joins TRBV12-3 or TRBV12-4 and TRBJ1-2, with D hard to call. The V end lost 1 base, the J end lost 4 bases, and 7 bases lay between the germline ends. This CDR3 has 13 residues. The CDR3 is CASSLEAPYGYTF. CDR3 DNA: TGTGCCAGCAGTTTAGAGGCCCCCTATGGCTACACCTTC.

The rearrangement joins TRBV11-2 to TRBJ1-1; perhaps TRBD1 as D (5 bases). The germline V gene has CDR1 SGHAT and CDR2 FQNNGV. This CDR3 region has 14 residues. V was clipped by 4 bases and J by 1 base, with 10 bases between them. This chain's CDR3 is CASSSLRANTEAFF. CDR3 DNA sequence: TGTGCCAGCAGCTCACTCAGGGCGAACACTGAAGCTTTCTTT.

This sequence joins TRBV7-9 and TRBJ1-4; 9 bases match TRBD1. The CDR3 sequence is 14 residues long. In germline, CDR1 is SEHNR, CDR2 FQNEAQ (reference sequence). The V and J ends lost 5 bases and 8 bases, in that order; junction bases with no gene match: 6. In DNA, the CDR3 is TGTGCCAGCAGCCCGACAGGGGGTAGGGAAAAACTGTTTTTT. As protein: CASSPTGGREKLFF.

This chain connects TRBV27 to TRBJ2-7; the D gene is possibly TRBD1 (5 bases). Trimming pared 5 bases from V and 5 bases from J, leaving 19 bases between. From germline, CDR1 is MNHEY and CDR2 SMNVEV (reference sequence). The CDR3 extends over 15 amino acids. CDR3 DNA sequence: TGTGCCAGCAGTCCCGGCAGGACATGGACGAACGAGCAGTACTTC. It is translated as CASSPGRTWTNEQYF.

This chain uses TRBV28 with TRBJ1-1; D may be TRBD1 (5 bases). The CDR3 is 15 residues long. The germline V gene has CDR1 MDHEN and CDR2 SYDVKM. V gave up 2 bases and J gave up 2 bases, with 12 bases separating them. Here the CDR3 DNA reads TGTGCCAGCAGTTTAGGGCGCGGGGGTAACACTGAAGCTTTCTTT. This translates into CASSLGRGGNTEAFF.

The chain recombines TRBV4-3 with TRBJ2-1, with TRBD2 matching 9 bases. CDR1 is LGHNA, CDR2 YSLEER, per germline. After removal of 0 bases from V and 1 base from J, the junction contained 4 bases not matched to a gene. The CDR3 extends over 17 amino acids. The CDR3 is CASSQDLAGASYNEQFF. The CDR3 nucleotides are TGCGCCAGCAGCCAAGATTTAGCGGGGGCATCCTACAATGAGCAGTTCTTC.

The J gene is TRBJ2-3, the V gene TRBV9; D gene ambiguous. Per germline, CDR1 SGDLS and CDR2 YYNGEE. Trimming pared 4 bases from V and 2 bases from J, leaving 11 bases between. The CDR3 runs to 14 residues. Here the CDR3 DNA reads TGTGCCAGCAGCCCCTGGGGTGACACAGATACGCAGTATTTT. The encoded protein is CASSPWGDTDTQYF.

The V gene is TRBV4-3, the J gene TRBJ2-1, with 7 bases matching TRBD1. Germline loops: CDR1 LGHNA, CDR2 YSLEER. V was clipped by 8 bases and J by 3 bases; unmatched bases: 7. The CDR3 extends over 14 amino acids. CDR3 sequence: CASGQGGGYNEQFF. The CDR3 DNA reads as TGCGCCAGCGGACAAGGGGGCGGCTACAATGAGCAGTTCTTC.

The V call is TRBV11-2, the J call TRBJ2-7; D is perhaps TRBD1 (6 bases). With 8 bases removed from V and 2 bases from J, the gap between germline ends came to 19 bases. The CDR3 runs 15 residues. Germline V CDR1 and CDR2: SGHAT, FQNNGV. The DNA of the CDR3 is TGTGCCAGCTGGGAGACAGGAAAATTCCCCTACGAGCAGTACTTC. It specifies CASWETGKFPYEQYF.

The gene calls are TRBV7-9 and TRBJ2-5; D remains unclear. Germline assignment: CDR1 SEHNR and CDR2 FQNEAQ (reference sequence). V lost 0 bases, J lost 1 base, and 6 bases lay in between. This CDR3 is built from 14 residues. DNA of the CDR3: TGTGCCAGCAGCTTAGCGGGCTCCCAAGAGACCCAGTACTTC. It encodes CASSLAGSQETQYF.

This chain connects TRBV3-1 (or the pseudogene TRBV3-2) to TRBJ1-2; the D gene is possibly TRBD1 (6 bases). The germline gives CDR1 LGHDT, CDR2 YNNKEL (reference sequence). The CDR3 loop spans 14 amino acids. The V end was cut by 1 base, the J end by 2 bases, with 8 bases between. The CDR3 DNA reads as TGTGCCAGCAGCCAAGTACAGGGAAACTATGGCTACACCTTC. Its translation: CASSQVQGNYGYTF.

This chain links TRBV19 with TRBJ1-4; no clear D. V lost 5 bases and J 8 bases, leaving 18 bases between the germline ends. The CDR3 sequence is 15 residues long. CDR1 and CDR2 (germline): LNHDA, SQIVND (reference sequence). CDR3 coding DNA: TGTGCCAGTAGTGCCCAACGCGGGCGAGGGGAAAAACTGTTTTTT. Translation gives CASSAQRGRGEKLFF. Full variable domain (remainder filled in from reference TRBV19 and TRBJ1-4): DGGITQSPKYLFRKEGQNVTLSCEQNLNHDAMYWYRQDPGQGLRLIYYSQIVNDFQKGDIAEGYSVSREKKESFPLTVTSAQKNPTAFYLCASSAQRGRGEKLFFGSGTQLSVL.

This sequence joins TRBV15 and TRBJ2-7, with TRBD1 matching over 7 bases. In germline, CDR1 is LNHNV, CDR2 YYDKDF (reference sequence). CDR3 length: 14 amino acids. J lost 1 base, V lost 5 bases, and 5 bases had no gene match. This chain's CDR3 is CATSVGQVSYEQYV. The DNA for the CDR3 is TGTGCCACCAGCGTCGGACAGGTTTCCTACGAGCAGTACGTC.

V usage is TRBV4-1 and J usage is TRBJ1-5; no clear D gene. CDR3 size: 16 residues. CDR1 and CDR2 from the germline V gene are MGHRA and YSYEKL. V was trimmed by 1 base and J by 0 bases, leaving 10 bases between them. CDR3 amino acids: CASSQGMGYSNQPQHF. The DNA of the CDR3 is TGCGCCAGCAGCCAAGGGATGGGCTATAGCAATCAGCCCCAGCATTTT.

This sequence joins TRBV29-1 and TRBJ1-3, with 8 bases that match TRBD1. In germline, CDR1 is SQVTM, CDR2 ANQGSEA. Germline trimming cut 3 bases from V and 2 bases from J; bases unmatched to any gene: 3. The CDR3 consists of 14 residues. The DNA of the CDR3 is TGCAGCGTTGAGCTGACAGGGGCTGGAAACACCATATATTTT. This translates into CSVELTGAGNTIYF.

Turning to this clone: Relative to the germline gene, one junction end is altered; a read error may explain this. CDR3 nucleotides: TGTGCCAGCAGTGACTCGGGGCTCGGCAATCAGCCCCAGCATTTT. This encodes CASSDSGLGNQPQHF. The chain combines TRBV6-5 with TRBJ1-5; D may be TRBD1 (5 bases). The CDR3 contains 15 residues. The V gene's germline CDR1 is MNHEY and CDR2 SVGAGI.

The gene calls are TRBV4-2 and TRBJ1-4; tentatively, D is TRBD1 (6 bases). The V end was cut by 1 base, the J end by 7 bases, with 19 bases between. Germline lookup yields CDR1 LGHNA and CDR2 YNFKEQ. There are 17 residues in the CDR3. The CDR3 DNA sequence: TGTGCCAGCAGCCAAGGAGTGGATCGGGGGCAGGGTGAAAAACTGTTTTTT. Translated, it gives CASSQGVDRGQGEKLFF.

The J gene is TRBJ1-2, the V gene TRBV6-2 or TRBV6-3, with D hard to call. V lost 5 bases, J lost 2 bases, and 12 bases lay in between. The length of the CDR3 is 14 residues. Germline CDR1 reads MNHEY; CDR2 reads SVGEGT. CDR3 bases: TGTGCCAGCAGTCGGGCAGGAGTGAACTATGGCTACACCTTC. This sequence encodes CASSRAGVNYGYTF.

The gene calls are TRBV6-1 and TRBJ2-7; 8 nucleotides agree with TRBD2. J was trimmed by 7 bases and V by 4 bases; bases with no gene match: 15. The CDR3 length is 16 residues. Per germline, CDR1 MNHNS and CDR2 SASEGT. The DNA of the CDR3 is TGTGCCAGCAGTGGAATTTCACTAGCGGCATTCGGGGAGCAGTACGTC. It translates to CASSGISLAAFGEQYV.

This rearrangement joins TRBV12-3 or TRBV12-4 to TRBJ2-7; D remains unclear. CDR3 size: 12 residues. V lost 5 bases to trimming and J lost 3 bases, with 8 bases between them. The CDR3 region is CASSGFFYEQYF. CDR3 coding DNA: TGTGCCAGCAGTGGGTTTTTCTACGAGCAGTACTTC.

Only one count was recorded for this clone. V gene TRBV29-1 combines with J gene TRBJ2-5; TRBD2 aligns across 7 bases. Trimming removed 3 bases from V and 2 bases from J; junction bases left unmatched: 3. This CDR3 comprises 13 residues. The germline V gene has CDR1 SQVTM and CDR2 ANQGSEA. The CDR3 reads CSVDVRGQETQYF. The CDR3, as DNA: TGCAGCGTTGATGTGCGGGGGCAAGAGACCCAGTACTTC.

The chain joins TRBV5-1 to TRBJ2-5; a weak D match, TRBD1 (6 bases). Trimming took off 4 bases at V and 0 bases at J, with 10 bases between the two ends. The CDR3 covers 14 residues. Germline V gene data show CDR1 as SGHRS and CDR2 as YFSETQ. The chain's CDR3 is CASSVRDNQETQYF. CDR3 in DNA: TGCGCCAGCAGCGTCCGGGACAACCAAGAGACCCAGTACTTC.

The chain employs TRBV6-5 and TRBJ1-6; D is undetermined. The CDR3 is 13 residues long. Trimming removed 0 bases at V and 10 bases at J, with 7 bases between. The V gene's germline CDR1 is MNHEY and CDR2 SVGAGI. CDR3: CASSYSTGSPLHF. The CDR3 DNA reads TGTGCCAGCAGTTACTCGACCGGGTCACCCCTCCACTTT.

The V call is TRBV7-3, the J call TRBJ2-2; D is unclear. This CDR3 contains 15 residues. From germline, CDR1 is SGHTA and CDR2 FQGTGA. The germline V and J ends were trimmed by 4 bases and 6 bases, with 15 bases remaining between them. CDR3 DNA: TGTGCCAGCAGCTACTTGGCGGTCCCAGCCGGGGAGCTGTTTTTT. This sequence encodes CASSYLAVPAGELFF.

The CDR3 coding sequence is TGTGCCAGCAGCCCACGACAGTTCGCGAACACCGGGGAGCTGTTTTTT. Encoded protein: CASSPRQFANTGELFF. The chain uses TRBV7-2 and TRBJ2-2; maybe TRBD1 (5 bases). V lost 5 bases to trimming and J lost 0 bases, with 13 bases between them. The length of the CDR3 is 16 residues. CDR1 is SGHTA and CDR2 is FQGNSA in the germline V gene.

The chain has TRBV6-2 or TRBV6-3 and TRBJ2-3, with TRBD1 identical over 11 bases. V was clipped by 0 bases and J by 5 bases; unmatched bases: 7. Germline lookup yields CDR1 MNHEY and CDR2 SVGEGT. The length of the CDR3 is 17 residues. CDR3 residues: CASSYSLGQGARDTQYF. The CDR3 DNA reads as TGTGCCAGCAGTTACTCTCTCGGACAGGGGGCGAGAGATACGCAGTATTTT.

Regarding this clone: A read error may account for a junction end that differs from germline. This chain connects TRBV6-6 to TRBJ2-4, with D tentatively TRBD1 (5 bases). From germline, CDR1 is MNHNY and CDR2 SVGAGI (reference sequence). The CDR3 extends over 14 amino acids. CDR3 in amino acids: CASSNSGLKNIQYF. The CDR3 nucleotides read TGTGCCAGCAGTAACTCAGGGTTGAAAAACATTCAGTACTTC.

The chain combines TRBV7-3 with TRBJ2-3, with 9 positions matching TRBD2. The length of the CDR3 is 16 residues. The V gene's germline CDR1 is SGHTA and CDR2 FQGTGA. Trimming at V came to 1 base and at J to 6 bases, leaving 8 bases not matched to a gene. This chain's CDR3 is CASSLMASGVRDTQYF. The CDR3 DNA is TGTGCCAGCAGCTTAATGGCTAGCGGGGTGCGGGATACGCAGTATTTT.